This T cell receptor beta chain was captured by sequencing in a study of T cells after yellow fever vaccination. The CDR3 is made up of 15 amino acids. Germline trimming cut 0 bases from V and 7 bases from J; bases unmatched to any gene: 8. Germline-derived CDR1 and CDR2 are SGDLS and YYNGEE. Each CDR3 protein is one row after TCRdb ran MiXCR on the 5' RACE reads. The sample shows just over 250,000 distinct CDR3 sequences, over 4.5% of them seen only once. The TCR was taken from a man aged 18 to 30 who received the YFV17D yellow fever vaccine. The chain links TRBV9 to TRBJ2-3; TRBD2 matches at 7 bases. Sequenced here: CD4+ T cells sorted from PBMCs, sampled on the day of the yellow fever booster vaccination. The chain's CDR3 is CASSVAFGEGNTQYF. CDR3 sequence (DNA): TGTGCCAGCAGCGTAGCTTTCGGGGAGGGGAATACGCAGTATTTT.